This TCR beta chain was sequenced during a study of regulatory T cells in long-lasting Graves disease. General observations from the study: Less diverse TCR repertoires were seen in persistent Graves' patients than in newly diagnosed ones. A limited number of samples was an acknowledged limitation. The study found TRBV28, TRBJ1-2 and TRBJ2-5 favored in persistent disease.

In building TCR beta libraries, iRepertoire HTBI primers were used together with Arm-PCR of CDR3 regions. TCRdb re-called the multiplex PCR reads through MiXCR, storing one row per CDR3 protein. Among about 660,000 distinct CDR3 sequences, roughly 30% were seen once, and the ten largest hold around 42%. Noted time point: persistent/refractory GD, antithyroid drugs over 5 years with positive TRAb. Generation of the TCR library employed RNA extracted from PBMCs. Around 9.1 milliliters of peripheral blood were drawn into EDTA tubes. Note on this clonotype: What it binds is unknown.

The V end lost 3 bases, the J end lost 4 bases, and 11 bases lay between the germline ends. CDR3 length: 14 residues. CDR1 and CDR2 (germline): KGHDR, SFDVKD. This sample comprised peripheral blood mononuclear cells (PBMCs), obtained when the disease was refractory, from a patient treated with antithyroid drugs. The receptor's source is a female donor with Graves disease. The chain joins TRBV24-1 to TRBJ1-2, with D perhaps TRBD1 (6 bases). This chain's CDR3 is CATSDPGQSYGYTF. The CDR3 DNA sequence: TGTGCCACCAGTGATCCTGGACAGTCCTATGGCTACACCTTC.